A selection of T cell receptor beta chains follows, all from one sample in a study of cytomegalovirus exposure and HLA in healthy donors. Only in-frame clones appear in the TCRdb table, and some are missing; sequencing was by immunoSEQ multiplex PCR. The repertoire holds tens of thousands of clones, with around four fifths as singletons. Source material: PBMCs. These receptors all come from a male donor in good health and CMV-seropositive. Each CDR3 is given with its conserved first and last residue. A D gene is named only where the DNA matches it firmly. A clone size is listed for some rows: how often the clone was seen (once, few, many), or a class if it is expanded.

v_gene	abundance	j_gene	d_gene	CDR3aa	CDR3nt
TRBV7-2	NA	TRBJ2-7	NA	CASSFTEYGEQYF	TGTGCCAGCAGCTTTACAGAGTACGGCGAGCAGTACTTC
TRBV6-6	NA	TRBJ1-4	NA	CASTQPTGEKLFF	TGTGCCAGCACCCAACCTACAGGGGAAAAACTGTTTTTT
TRBV6-1	NA	TRBJ1-6	NA	CASRLIQAENSPLHF	TGTGCCAGCAGACTCATACAGGCAGAGAATTCACCCCTCCACTTT
TRBV6-1	NA	TRBJ2-5	NA	CASSETAGETQYF	TGTGCCAGCAGTGAAACTGCGGGAGAGACCCAGTACTTC
TRBV29-1	NA	TRBJ2-5	NA	CSAHGSQETQYF	TGCAGCGCTCATGGCTCACAAGAGACCCAGTACTTC
TRBV27	NA	TRBJ2-7	TRBD1	CASSFGTGIDEQYF	TGTGCCAGCAGTTTTGGGACAGGGATAGACGAGCAGTACTTC
TRBV7-8	few	TRBJ2-3	NA	CASSPIRTDTQYF	TGTGCCAGCAGCCCCATCCGCACAGATACGCAGTATTTT
TRBV7-6	few	TRBJ2-7	TRBD1	CASSATGVGEQYF	TGTGCCAGCAGCGCCACAGGGGTGGGGGAGCAGTACTTC
TRBV4-2	NA	TRBJ1-2	TRBD1	CASSQEGQGRYYGYTF	TGTGCCAGCAGCCAAGAGGGACAGGGGAGGTACTATGGCTACACCTTC
TRBV19	NA	TRBJ1-6	TRBD1	CASSSLPSPGQGNSPLHF	TGTGCCAGTAGTTCGCTCCCCTCCCCAGGACAGGGGAATTCACCCCTCCACTTT
TRBV5-4	once	TRBJ2-2	NA	CASSPSGANTGELFF	TGTGCCAGCAGCCCCTCGGGGGCGAACACCGGGGAGCTGTTTTTT
TRBV2	few	TRBJ2-3	TRBD2	CASGLAGVSSTDTQYF	TGTGCCAGCGGACTAGCGGGGGTATCTAGCACAGATACGCAGTATTTT
TRBV19	NA	TRBJ1-5	TRBD1	CASSIAPIQGIYNQPQHF	TGTGCCAGTAGTATAGCCCCAATACAGGGGATCTACAATCAGCCCCAGCATTTT
TRBV7-2	NA	TRBJ2-7	TRBD1	CASSLGGTGPYEQYF	TGTGCCAGCAGCTTAGGAGGGACAGGGCCCTACGAGCAGTACTTC
TRBV5-6	NA	TRBJ1-2	TRBD1	CASSPGTFPGGYGYTF	TGTGCCAGCAGCCCTGGGACTTTCCCAGGGGGGTATGGCTACACCTTC
TRBV7-6	medium-sized	TRBJ1-4	NA	CASSQGLGTNEKLFF	TGTGCCAGCAGCCAGGGGTTGGGTACTAATGAAAAACTGTTTTTT
TRBV2	NA	TRBJ1-5	TRBD1	CASSGGRGGNQPQHF	TGTGCCAGCAGTGGCGGCAGGGGGGGCAATCAGCCCCAGCATTTT
TRBV7-9	once	TRBJ1-2	TRBD1	CASSLGQGATYGYTF	TGTGCCAGCAGCTTAGGGCAGGGGGCGACCTATGGCTACACCTTC
TRBV7-9	NA	TRBJ2-1	NA	CASSFGGGTSGTFF	NA
TRBV11-3	few	TRBJ2-5	TRBD2	CASSLNLAEETQYF	TGTGCCAGCAGCTTAAATCTAGCGGAAGAGACCCAGTACTTC
TRBV7-9	NA	TRBJ1-1	NA	CASSSSTGGAFF	TGTGCCAGCAGCTCAAGTACTGGGGGGGCTTTCTTT
TRBV5-4	NA	TRBJ1-2	TRBD1	CASRPDRAAFYGYTF	TGTGCCAGCAGACCTGACAGGGCGGCTTTCTATGGCTACACCTTC
TRBV11-1	few	TRBJ1-4	NA	CASSPTRQSNNEKLFF	TGTGCCAGCAGCCCGACTAGACAGAGCAATAATGAAAAACTGTTTTTT
TRBV30	few	TRBJ2-1	TRBD2	CAWRVEAGGRYQFF	TGTGCCTGGAGGGTTGAGGCGGGGGGGCGATATCAGTTCTTC
TRBV9	NA	TRBJ1-5	TRBD1	CASSPTDRARAQHF	TGTGCCAGCAGCCCGACGGACAGGGCGAGGGCCCAGCATTTT
TRBV11-2	NA	TRBJ1-1	NA	CASSLVGGLGTEAFF	TGTGCCAGCAGCTTAGTGGGGGGGCTGGGCACTGAAGCTTTCTTT
TRBV4-2	NA	TRBJ1-5	NA	CASSQDAIRGGVVQPQHF	TGTGCCAGCAGCCAAGATGCAATTCGAGGCGGGGTGGTTCAGCCCCAGCATTTT
TRBV13	NA	TRBJ1-6	NA	CASSAQNPYNSPLHF	TGTGCCAGCAGCGCCCAGAACCCCTATAATTCACCCCTCCACTTT
TRBV7-2	few	TRBJ2-2	TRBD1	CASSLGQGNTGELFF	TGTGCCAGCAGCTTGGGACAGGGTAACACCGGGGAGCTGTTTTTT
TRBV6-5	NA	TRBJ1-2	NA	CASSYSPGNNYGYTF	TGTGCCAGCAGTTACTCGCCAGGGAACAACTATGGCTACACCTTC
TRBV6-5	NA	TRBJ2-7	NA	CASSPGLLRTYEQYF	TGTGCCAGCAGCCCTGGACTCCTTAGAACCTACGAGCAGTACTTC
TRBV6-6	few	TRBJ1-1	NA	CASSYWGGAFF	TGTGCCAGCAGTTACTGGGGGGGAGCTTTCTTT
TRBV27	NA	TRBJ2-1	TRBD2	CASSPSGEYNEQFF	TGTGCCAGCAGTCCTAGCGGGGAGTACAATGAGCAGTTCTTC
TRBV7-8	NA	TRBJ1-1	NA	CASSLRTQDPEAFF	TGTGCCAGCAGCTTACGTACACAGGACCCTGAAGCTTTCTTT
TRBV29-1	NA	TRBJ1-4	TRBD1	CSVVTGAEKLFF	TGCAGCGTTGTCACAGGGGCGGAAAAACTGTTTTTT